This T cell receptor beta chain was recorded in a study of technical replicates of blood from a handful of donors. Germline V lookup: CDR1 SGHRS, CDR2 YFSETQ. Trimming removed 4 bases from V and 2 bases from J; junction bases left unmatched: 6. The CDR3 totals 14 residues. Clones were read by immunoSEQ multiplex PCR, and TCRdb kept only the in-frame ones, dropping some. The table records tens of thousands of clones, 93% of them present only once. The rearrangement uses TRBV5-1 and TRBJ2-7; 7 bases fit TRBD1. The sequence came from a human donor in good health. The sequenced sample was T cells isolated from PBMCs. The CDR3 region is CASSPGQAPYEQYF. The CDR3, as DNA: TGCGCCAGCAGCCCCGGACAGGCACCCTACGAGCAGTACTTC. Full variable domain (outside the CDR3, taken from reference TRBV5-1 and TRBJ2-7): KAGVTQTPRYLIKTRGQQVTLSCSPISGHRSVSWYQQTPGQGLQFLFEYFSETQRNKGNFPGRFSGRQFSNSRSEMNVSTLELGDSALYLCASSPGQAPYEQYFGPGTRLTVT.